Listed below are T cell receptor beta chains from one sample, sequenced in a study of cytotoxic CD8 clonotypes in ibrutinib-treated CLL. Sequencing was performed with immunoSEQ multiplex PCR; in TCRdb, only in-frame clones are kept and a portion is missing. The table records roughly 52,000 clones, 53% of them present only once. The source material was PBMCs, sampled after 12 months of ibrutinib treatment. The receptors stem from a human donor with chronic lymphocytic leukemia. Both conserved end residues are part of each CDR3. D genes are given only for firm matches. Size is stated for part of the rows, as once, few or many counts, or as a class when the clone is expanded.

J,V,size,D,CDR3,DNA
TRBJ2-7,TRBV29-1,few,.,CSVQRGDEQYF,TGCAGCGTTCAGAGGGGAGACGAGCAGTACTTC
TRBJ2-7,TRBV27,few,TRBD1,CASGTGQGYYEQYF,TGTGCCAGCGGAACAGGACAGGGTTACTACGAGCAGTACTTC
TRBJ2-3,TRBV19,.,TRBD2,CASSIDQAGDLRDTQYF,TGTGCCAGTAGTATAGATCAGGCGGGAGATCTTAGAGATACGCAGTATTTT
TRBJ2-3,TRBV7-2,.,TRBD1,CASSLVQGASDTQYF,TGTGCCAGCAGCTTAGTTCAGGGGGCCTCAGATACGCAGTATTTT
TRBJ1-6,TRBV28,.,.,CASSLFRSPLHF,TGTGCCAGCAGTTTATTCAGGTCCCCCCTCCACTTT
TRBJ1-2,TRBV19,.,.,CASSFWVSYGYTF,TGTGCCAGTAGTTTTTGGGTCTCCTATGGCTACACCTTC
TRBJ1-2,TRBV28,.,TRBD1,CASRKTGVRYGYTF,TGTGCCAGCAGGAAAACAGGGGTGCGGTATGGCTACACCTTC
TRBJ1-3,TRBV30,.,.,CAWSAGAGNTIYF,TGTGCCTGGAGCGCCGGGGCTGGAAACACCATATATTTT
TRBJ2-7,TRBV7-2,.,.,CASSLAVAGAAIYF,TGTGCCAGCAGCTTAGCGGTGGCGGGTGCGGCGATTTACTTC
TRBJ1-1,TRBV11-2,.,.,CASSLVLGLGTEAFF,TGTGCCAGCAGCCTAGTACTGGGGTTAGGGACTGAAGCTTTCTTT
TRBJ2-2,TRBV5-6,few,.,CASSLDRFPNTGELFF,TGTGCCAGCAGCTTGGATCGGTTTCCGAACACCGGGGAGCTGTTTTTT
TRBJ2-5,TRBV7-2,few,.,CASSLVAAQETQYF,TGTGCCAGCAGCTTAGTGGCTGCCCAAGAGACCCAGTACTTC
TRBJ1-2,TRBV11-2,.,TRBD1,CASSLGTGRQGYTF,TGTGCCAGCAGCCTCGGGACAGGGCGGCAAGGCTACACCTTC
TRBJ1-1,TRBV5-1,few,.,CASSHGTGNTEAFF,TGCGCCAGCAGCCACGGGACGGGGAACACTGAAGCTTTCTTT
TRBJ1-5,TRBV11-2,.,.,CASSLQRGGGQPQHF,TGTGCCAGCAGCTTGCAAAGAGGCGGGGGTCAGCCCCAGCATTTT
TRBJ2-5,TRBV4-1,.,.,CASSQEIQETQYF,TGCGCCAGCAGCCAAGAGATCCAAGAGACCCAGTACTTC
TRBJ1-2,TRBV5-1,few,.,CASSLGQSYGYTF,TGCGCCAGCAGCTTGGGGCAGAGCTATGGCTACACCTTC
TRBJ2-5,TRBV28,many,.,CASGRGHQETQYF,TGTGCCAGCGGCCGGGGACACCAAGAGACCCAGTACTTC
TRBJ2-1,TRBV29-1,.,TRBD1,CSVESFQGVHNEQFF,TGCAGCGTTGAAAGTTTCCAGGGGGTTCACAATGAGCAGTTCTTC
TRBJ1-1,TRBV5-1,.,.,CASTMDRTEAFF,TGCGCCAGCACCATGGATAGGACTGAAGCTTTCTTT
TRBJ2-1,TRBV27,.,TRBD2,CASSLEGRTSGRRSYNEQFF,TGTGCCAGCAGTTTAGAGGGTCGGACTAGCGGGAGGAGGTCCTACAATGAGCAGTTCTTC
TRBJ2-2,TRBV6-1,.,.,CASSVGGNTGELFF,TGTGCCAGCAGTGTCGGTGGAAACACCGGGGAGCTGTTTTTT
TRBJ2-5,TRBV5-6,.,.,CASSTTPAETQYF,TGTGCCAGCAGCACGACCCCGGCGGAGACCCAGTACTTC
TRBJ2-7,TRBV28,.,TRBD1,CASRRGQFRLTYEQYF,TGTGCCAGCAGGAGGGGACAGTTCAGGTTGACCTACGAGCAGTACTTC
TRBJ1-6,TRBV7-6,once,.,CASSLEVGANSPLHF,TGTGCCAGCAGCTTAGAGGTGGGGGCCAATTCACCCCTCCACTTT